This is a list of T cell receptor beta chains from one sample in a study of blood T cell repertoires in COVID-19. Only in-frame clones appear in the TCRdb table, and some are missing; sequencing was by immunoSEQ multiplex PCR. The top ten clones hold approximately 8% of a sample with about 230,000 clones, 65% to 85% of them seen once. The source material was peripheral blood. The receptor set was obtained from a woman older than 75 with acute or convalescent COVID-19. CDR3s include the opening cysteine and the closing phenylalanine or tryptophan. The D gene is left open where the match is weak. The size field is filled for only some rows; it gives once, few, many or a size class.

d_call: .
j_call: TRBJ1-1
clone_size: .
v_call: TRBV18
cdr3_aa: CASLVSGQGNTEAFF
cdr3_nt: TGTGCCAGCTTAGTTTCAGGGCAAGGGAACACTGAAGCTTTCTTT

d_call: TRBD2
j_call: TRBJ2-7
clone_size: few
v_call: TRBV14
cdr3_aa: CASSQGPGLAPTHEQYF
cdr3_nt: TGTGCCAGCAGCCAAGGGCCGGGACTAGCTCCCACGCACGAGCAGTACTTC

d_call: TRBD2
j_call: TRBJ2-4
clone_size: .
v_call: TRBV7-9
cdr3_aa: CASSLASGGAGIAKNIQYF
cdr3_nt: TGTGCCAGCAGCTTAGCCTCCGGCGGAGCGGGGATAGCCAAAAACATTCAGTACTTC

d_call: .
j_call: TRBJ2-1
clone_size: .
v_call: TRBV30
cdr3_aa: CAWSLFVYNEQFF
cdr3_nt: TGTGCCTGGAGCTTATTCGTCTACAATGAGCAGTTCTTC

d_call: TRBD1
j_call: TRBJ1-2
clone_size: .
v_call: TRBV6-5
cdr3_aa: CASSQGQAAQRGF
cdr3_nt: TGTGCCAGCAGCCAGGGACAGGCGGCACAACGAGGTTTC

d_call: TRBD2
j_call: TRBJ2-7
clone_size: once
v_call: TRBV4-1
cdr3_aa: CASSQDHDLAANYEQYF
cdr3_nt: TGCGCCAGCAGCCAAGATCACGACCTAGCGGCTAACTACGAGCAGTACTTC

d_call: TRBD2
j_call: TRBJ2-3
clone_size: few
v_call: TRBV7-9
cdr3_aa: CASSLASSTSGDTQYF
cdr3_nt: TGTGCCAGCAGCTTAGCCTCCAGTACTAGCGGGGATACGCAGTATTTT

d_call: TRBD2
j_call: TRBJ2-7
clone_size: .
v_call: TRBV5-1
cdr3_aa: CASSGLAEGYEQYF
cdr3_nt: TGCGCCAGCAGCGGACTAGCGGAAGGATACGAGCAGTACTTC

d_call: .
j_call: TRBJ1-2
clone_size: .
v_call: TRBV11-2
cdr3_aa: CASSLDDRDYGYTF
cdr3_nt: TGTGCCAGCAGCTTAGATGACAGAGACTATGGCTACACCTTC

d_call: TRBD1
j_call: TRBJ1-1
clone_size: .
v_call: TRBV7-9
cdr3_aa: CASSPGTGAMTEAFF
cdr3_nt: TGTGCCAGCAGCCCCGGGACAGGGGCTATGACTGAAGCTTTCTTT

d_call: TRBD2
j_call: TRBJ2-2
clone_size: .
v_call: TRBV27
cdr3_aa: CASSSPAGANTGELFF
cdr3_nt: TGTGCCAGCAGTTCCCCTGCGGGGGCGAACACCGGGGAGCTGTTTTTT

d_call: .
j_call: TRBJ1-5
clone_size: .
v_call: TRBV21-1
cdr3_aa: CASSKYEQGVFCQPQHF
cdr3_nt: TGTGCCAGCAGCAAATATGAACAGGGAGTATTTTGTCAGCCCCAGCATTTT

d_call: TRBD1
j_call: TRBJ1-5
clone_size: .
v_call: TRBV9
cdr3_aa: CASSGGTVQNQPQHF
cdr3_nt: TGTGCCAGCAGCGGGGGGACAGTTCAGAATCAGCCCCAGCATTTT

d_call: TRBD2
j_call: TRBJ2-2
clone_size: .
v_call: TRBV3-1/TRBV3-2
cdr3_aa: CASSQESLAGVHTGELFF
cdr3_nt: TGTGCCAGCAGCCAAGAATCGCTAGCGGGAGTTCACACCGGGGAGCTGTTTTTT

d_call: TRBD2
j_call: TRBJ2-3
clone_size: .
v_call: TRBV27
cdr3_aa: CASSILGLAEGTDTQYF
cdr3_nt: TGTGCCAGCAGTATCCTGGGACTAGCCGAAGGCACAGATACGCAGTATTTT

d_call: TRBD1
j_call: TRBJ1-6
clone_size: .
v_call: TRBV11-2
cdr3_aa: CASSLVGDRNSPLHF
cdr3_nt: TGTGCCAGCAGCTTAGTAGGGGACAGAAATTCACCCCTCCACTTT

d_call: .
j_call: TRBJ1-1
clone_size: .
v_call: TRBV6-5
cdr3_aa: CASTQTGGLNTEAFF
cdr3_nt: TGTGCCAGCACCCAAACGGGGGGGTTGAACACTGAAGCTTTCTTT

d_call: .
j_call: TRBJ2-1
clone_size: .
v_call: TRBV5-1
cdr3_aa: CASSPQTGINEQFF
cdr3_nt: TGCGCCAGCAGCCCACAAACAGGGATCAATGAGCAGTTCTTC

d_call: .
j_call: TRBJ1-2
clone_size: once
v_call: TRBV2
cdr3_aa: CASSRNYGYTF
cdr3_nt: TGTGCCAGCAGCCGGAACTATGGCTACACCTTC

d_call: .
j_call: TRBJ2-2
clone_size: .
v_call: TRBV6-5
cdr3_aa: CASSEDWHTGELFF
cdr3_nt: TGTGCCAGCAGCGAGGACTGGCACACCGGGGAGCTGTTTTTT

d_call: TRBD2
j_call: TRBJ2-3
clone_size: .
v_call: TRBV7-2
cdr3_aa: CASSGTSSGGASTDTQYF
cdr3_nt: TGTGCCAGCAGCGGCACTTCTAGCGGGGGCGCTAGCACAGATACGCAGTATTTT

d_call: .
j_call: TRBJ1-2
clone_size: .
v_call: TRBV6-2/TRBV6-3
cdr3_aa: CASNPGTYRGYTF
cdr3_nt: TGTGCCAGCAACCCCGGGACATATCGTGGCTACACCTTC

d_call: .
j_call: TRBJ1-2
clone_size: few
v_call: TRBV3-1/TRBV3-2
cdr3_aa: CASSQVRQSNYGYTF
cdr3_nt: TGTGCCAGCAGCCAAGTGCGGCAGTCGAACTATGGCTACACCTTC

d_call: TRBD1
j_call: TRBJ2-2
clone_size: .
v_call: TRBV5-4
cdr3_aa: CASSSWLRQGNTGELFF
cdr3_nt: TGTGCCAGCAGCTCGTGGTTAAGACAGGGGAACACCGGGGAGCTGTTTTTT

d_call: .
j_call: TRBJ1-2
clone_size: few
v_call: TRBV24-1
cdr3_aa: CATSDLRGGTYGYTF
cdr3_nt: TGTGCCACCAGTGATTTGCGGGGGGGGACGTATGGCTACACCTTC

d_call: .
j_call: TRBJ1-1
clone_size: .
v_call: TRBV6-1
cdr3_aa: CASSEGASLNTEAFF
cdr3_nt: TGTGCCAGCAGTGAAGGGGCATCTCTGAACACTGAAGCTTTCTTT

d_call: .
j_call: TRBJ1-1
clone_size: .
v_call: TRBV30
cdr3_aa: CAWSRNAGQAEAFF
cdr3_nt: TGTGCCTGGAGTAGAAACGCAGGGCAGGCGGAAGCTTTCTTT

d_call: .
j_call: TRBJ1-5
clone_size: .
v_call: TRBV12-5
cdr3_aa: CASGLGHGNQPQHF
cdr3_nt: TGTGCTAGTGGTTTGGGACATGGCAATCAGCCCCAGCATTTT

d_call: .
j_call: TRBJ2-3
clone_size: .
v_call: TRBV6-1
cdr3_aa: CASSEAGGTDTQYF
cdr3_nt: TGTGCCAGCAGTGAAGCAGGGGGCACAGATACGCAGTATTTT

d_call: TRBD1
j_call: TRBJ2-1
clone_size: .
v_call: TRBV29-1
cdr3_aa: CSGDRAHEQFF
cdr3_nt: TGCAGCGGGGACAGGGCACATGAGCAGTTCTTC